This T cell receptor beta chain was obtained from a study of T-cell reconstitution after alpha-beta-depleted transplantation in children. General study points: A year post-transplant, T-cell counts and diversity derived mostly from newly produced T cells.

With 8 bases removed from V and 3 bases from J, the gap between germline ends came to 11 bases. CDR3 length: 13 residues. The V gene's germline CDR1 is MNHEY and CDR2 SVGAGI. Unique molecular identifiers were incorporated during preparation of the TCRbeta library. MiXCR, applied by TCRdb to the PCR reads, yields one record per CDR3 protein. The repertoire holds about 1,000,000 distinct CDR3 sequences, with about 30% as singletons. Concerning this clonotype: Antigen specificity is unknown.

This rearrangement joins TRBV6-5 to TRBJ2-4, with D unresolved. The source material was PBMCs, mostly from graft donor cells, sampled 360 days after TCRalphabeta/CD19-depleted stem cell transplant. This receptor was identified in a boy younger than two who had a stem cell transplant for SCID, so the T cells may come from the graft donor. This chain's CDR3 is CASGLGVKNIQYF. In DNA form, the CDR3 reads TGTGCCAGCGGTTTAGGTGTCAAAAACATTCAGTACTTC.